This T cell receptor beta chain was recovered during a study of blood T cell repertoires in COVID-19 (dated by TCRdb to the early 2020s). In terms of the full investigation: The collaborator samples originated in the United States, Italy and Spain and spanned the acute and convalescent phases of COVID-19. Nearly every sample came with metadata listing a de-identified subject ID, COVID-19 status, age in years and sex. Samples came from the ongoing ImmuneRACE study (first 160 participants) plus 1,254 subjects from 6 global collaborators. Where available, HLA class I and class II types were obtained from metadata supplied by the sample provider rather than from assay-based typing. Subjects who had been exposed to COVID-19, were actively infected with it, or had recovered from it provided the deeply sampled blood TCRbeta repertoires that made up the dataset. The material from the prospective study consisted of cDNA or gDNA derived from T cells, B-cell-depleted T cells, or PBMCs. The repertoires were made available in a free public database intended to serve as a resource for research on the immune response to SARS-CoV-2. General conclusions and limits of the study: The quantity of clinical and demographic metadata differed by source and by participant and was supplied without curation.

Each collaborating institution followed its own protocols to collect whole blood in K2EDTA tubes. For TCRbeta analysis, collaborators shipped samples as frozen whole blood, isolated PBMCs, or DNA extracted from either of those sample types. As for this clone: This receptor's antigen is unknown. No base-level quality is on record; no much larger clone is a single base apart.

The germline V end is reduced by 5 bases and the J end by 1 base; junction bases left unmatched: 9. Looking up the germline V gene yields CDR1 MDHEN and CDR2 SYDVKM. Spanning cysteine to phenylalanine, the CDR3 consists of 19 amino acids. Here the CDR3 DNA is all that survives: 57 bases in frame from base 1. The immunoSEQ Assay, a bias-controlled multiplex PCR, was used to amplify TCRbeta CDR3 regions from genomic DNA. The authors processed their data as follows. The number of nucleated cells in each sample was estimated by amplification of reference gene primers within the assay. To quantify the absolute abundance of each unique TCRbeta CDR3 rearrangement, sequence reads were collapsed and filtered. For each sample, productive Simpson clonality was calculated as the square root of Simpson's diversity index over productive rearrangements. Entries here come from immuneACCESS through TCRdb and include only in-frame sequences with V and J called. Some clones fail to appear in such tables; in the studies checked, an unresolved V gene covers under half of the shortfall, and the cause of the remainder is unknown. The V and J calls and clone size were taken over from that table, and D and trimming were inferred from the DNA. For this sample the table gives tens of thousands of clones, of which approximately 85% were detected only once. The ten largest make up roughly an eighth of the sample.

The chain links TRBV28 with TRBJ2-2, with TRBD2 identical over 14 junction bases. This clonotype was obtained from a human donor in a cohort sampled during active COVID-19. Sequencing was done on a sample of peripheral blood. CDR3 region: CASSGSGLAGGQNTGELFF. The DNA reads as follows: TGTGCCAGCAGTGGGAGTGGACTAGCGGGAGGCCAGAACACCGGGGAGCTGTTTTTT.